These 30 T cell receptor beta chains were sequenced from one sample in a study of shared clonotypes between healthy human individuals. In the naive CD8 group, cells lacked CD45RO and were positively selected for CCR7, so terminally differentiated effector memory CD45RA+ cells were left out. TCRdb's copy holds only in-frame clones and misses some; the assay was immunoSEQ multiplex PCR. The sample carries some 2.1 million clones, about 95% recorded once. Sequencing was done on a sample of naive CD8+ T cells sorted from blood. These receptors were taken from a young man in good health.

V is TRBV7-9 and J is TRBJ2-7, with a weak D call TRBD2 (7 bases). Germline V gene sequence: CDR1 SEHNR, CDR2 FQNEAQ (reference sequence). The CDR3 loop spans 12 amino acids. V lost 1 base, J lost 10 bases, and 11 bases lay in between. The DNA for the CDR3 is TGTGCCAGCAGCTTAGTAGGGGGGGATCAGTACTTC. Protein product: CASSLVGGDQYF. Full variable domain (remainder filled in from reference TRBV7-9 and TRBJ2-7): DTGVSQNPRHKITKRGQNVTFRCDPISEHNRLYWYRQTLGQGPEFLTYFQNEAQLEKSRLLSDRFSAERPKGSFSTLEIQRTEQGDSAMYLCASSLVGGDQYFGPGTRLTVT.

This chain uses TRBV28 with TRBJ1-2; 8 bases are a match to TRBD1. V shed 7 bases and J 0 bases; nucleotides not matched to a gene: 7. Germline V lookup: CDR1 MDHEN, CDR2 SYDVKM. This CDR3 spans 15 amino acids. CDR3 sequence (DNA): TGTGCCAGCAACCCACAGGGGGGATCTAACTATGGCTACACCTTC. It codes for CASNPQGGSNYGYTF.

The gene calls are TRBV10-1 and TRBJ1-1; TRBD1 matches 7 bases. Germline CDR1 is WNHNN and CDR2 is SYGVQD (reference sequence). The CDR3 extends over 14 amino acids. Unmatched junction bases numbered 3, after V lost 2 bases and J lost 3 bases. The CDR3 DNA reads TGCGCCAGCAGTGAGCGGGACAGCTACACTGAAGCTTTCTTT. Encoded protein: CASSERDSYTEAFF.

V is TRBV27 and J is TRBJ2-7; a possible D gene is TRBD2 (6 bases). Trimming pared 5 bases from V and 6 bases from J, leaving 23 bases between. Per the germline V gene, CDR1 is MNHEY and CDR2 is SMNVEV (reference sequence). The CDR3 is made up of 16 amino acids. CDR3 DNA: TGTGCCAGCAGTATTACTTACCCGGGACTCAAGGGCGAGCAGTACTTC. Its translation is CASSITYPGLKGEQYF.

The V and J genes are TRBV13 and TRBJ2-1; D is unresolved. The V gene's germline CDR1 is PRHDT and CDR2 FYEKMQ (reference sequence). Trimming pared 0 bases from V and 5 bases from J, leaving 5 bases between. The CDR3 is 13 residues long. This chain's CDR3 is CASSLGKHNEQFF. DNA for the CDR3: TGTGCCAGCAGCTTAGGAAAGCACAATGAGCAGTTCTTC.

CDR3 sequence: CASSFGKLYEQYF. Here the CDR3 DNA reads TGTGCCAGCAGCTTTGGGAAACTTTACGAGCAGTACTTC. J is TRBJ2-7 and V is TRBV11-1; D ambiguous. This CDR3 has 13 residues. The germline V gene has CDR1 SGHAT and CDR2 FQDESV (reference sequence). Deletions cut 3 bases from V and 4 bases from J, with 10 bases between.

The J gene is TRBJ2-5, the V gene TRBV14; D gene unclear. Trimming took 0 bases from V and 4 from J, leaving 9 bases between them. Germline CDR1 SGHDN, CDR2 FVKESK. The length of the CDR3 is 14 residues. For the CDR3, the DNA is TGTGCCAGCAGCCAAGATACCCTCCGAGAGACCCAGTACTTC. Encoded protein: CASSQDTLRETQYF.

The chain is built from TRBV7-9 and TRBJ2-3, with a weak D call TRBD1 (6 bases). V lost 4 bases and J lost 6, with 11 bases in between. This CDR3 is 13 amino acids long. Germline V CDR1 and CDR2: SEHNR, FQNEAQ (reference sequence). In DNA form, the CDR3 reads TGTGCCAGCAGCTCCCCCCAGGGGGATACGCAGTATTTT. As protein: CASSSPQGDTQYF.

The chain employs TRBV13 and TRBJ1-1; possibly TRBD1 for D (6 bases). There are 13 residues in the CDR3. V lost 4 bases, J lost 5 bases, and 11 bases lay in between. Germline assignment: CDR1 PRHDT and CDR2 FYEKMQ (reference sequence). The CDR3 sequence is CASSYNRETEAFF. In DNA, the CDR3 is TGTGCCAGCAGCTACAACAGGGAAACTGAAGCTTTCTTT.

As concerns this clone: At the DNA level, this CDR3 is encoded by other sequences in the same sample as well. V gene TRBV30 combines with J gene TRBJ1-5, with 9 bases matching TRBD1. The CDR3 runs 14 residues. The V gene's germline CDR1 is GTSNPN and CDR2 SVGIG (reference sequence). V dropped 2 bases and J dropped 7; count of bases not matched to a gene: 6. The DNA for the CDR3 is TGTGCCTGGAGTCCGACAGGGGGAGGGCAGCCCCAGCATTTT. The encoded protein is CAWSPTGGGQPQHF.

The chain carries TRBV7-9 and TRBJ2-3, with D perhaps TRBD2 (5 bases). Per the germline V gene, CDR1 is SEHNR and CDR2 is FQNEAQ (reference sequence). Trimming pared 2 bases from V and 0 bases from J, leaving 15 bases between. The CDR3 is 17 residues long. CDR3 in DNA: TGTGCCAGCAGCTTAAGTGTTAGCGCAGCTAGCACAGATACGCAGTATTTT. The encoded protein is CASSLSVSAASTDTQYF.

V gene TRBV28 combines with J gene TRBJ2-7, with D perhaps matching TRBD2 (6 bases). This CDR3 is built from 13 residues. V was shortened by 5 bases and J by 4 bases, with 12 bases between the two germline ends. Germline lookup yields CDR1 MDHEN and CDR2 SYDVKM. CDR3 DNA: TGTGCCAGCAGTGGGGACTTTTCTTACGAGCAGTACTTC. Translated, it gives CASSGDFSYEQYF. The variable domain in full, with the rest retrieved from reference TRBV28 and TRBJ2-7, is DVKVTQSSRYLVKRTGEKVFLECVQDMDHENMFWYRQDPGLGLRLIYFSYDVKMKEKGDIPEGYSVSREKKERFSLILESASTNQTSMYLCASSGDFSYEQYFGPGTRLTVT.

The genes are TRBV13 and TRBJ1-3; no definite D call. Germline CDR1 PRHDT, CDR2 FYEKMQ (reference sequence). The V gene lost 4 bases and the J gene lost 0 bases, with 10 bases spanning the gap. CDR3 length equals 15 residues. Here the CDR3 reads CASSSRLNSGNTIYF. CDR3 sequence (DNA): TGTGCCAGCAGCTCTAGACTGAACTCTGGAAACACCATATATTTT.

The chain couples TRBV13 to TRBJ2-7; 12 bases are a match to TRBD1. V was pared by 4 bases and J by 0 bases, with 4 bases of the junction left unmatched. CDR3 length: 16 amino acids. Germline CDR1 reads PRHDT; CDR2 reads FYEKMQ (reference sequence). CDR3 protein: CASSWGQGAYSYEQYF. The CDR3 nucleotides are TGTGCCAGCAGCTGGGGACAGGGGGCCTACTCCTACGAGCAGTACTTC.

The chain couples TRBV7-9 to TRBJ2-1; 7 bases are shared with TRBD1. The CDR3 extends over 17 amino acids. Germline V lookup: CDR1 SEHNR, CDR2 FQNEAQ (reference sequence). V shed 3 bases, J shed 5 bases, and the junction held 13 bases outside the gene matches. The CDR3 sequence is CASSLPASKTGNNEQFF. In nucleotides, the CDR3 is TGTGCCAGCAGCTTGCCCGCGAGTAAGACAGGGAACAATGAGCAGTTCTTC.

The chain recombines TRBV27 with TRBJ2-7; D perhaps matches TRBD1 (5 bases). Germline V gene sequence: CDR1 MNHEY, CDR2 SMNVEV (reference sequence). The CDR3 is made up of 12 amino acids. Trimming took off 3 bases at V and 6 bases at J, with 9 bases between the two ends. CDR3 nucleotides: TGTGCCAGCAGTTTTTCAGGGATCGAGCAGTACTTC. This gives the protein CASSFSGIEQYF.

V usage is TRBV30 and J usage is TRBJ1-5; D ambiguous. The CDR3 loop spans 14 amino acids. Per the germline V gene, CDR1 is GTSNPN and CDR2 is SVGIG (reference sequence). Trimming left V 0 bases short and J 6 bases short, with 12 bases between. The CDR3 spells CAWSVTGESQPQHF. The DNA of the CDR3 is TGTGCCTGGAGTGTTACGGGCGAAAGTCAGCCCCAGCATTTT.

This rearrangement joins TRBV6-5 to TRBJ1-2; TRBD1 matches at 10 bases. The CDR3 loop spans 13 amino acids. CDR1 is MNHEY, CDR2 SVGAGI, per germline. The V segment lost 11 bases and the J segment 4 bases; nucleotides outside the gene matches: 7. The CDR3 protein is CAGRQGAAYGYTF. The CDR3, as DNA: TGTGCCGGACGACAGGGGGCAGCCTATGGCTACACCTTC.

CDR3 in amino acids: CASTPGRGLMNTEAFF. The CDR3 DNA reads as TGTGCCAGCACCCCGGGGAGGGGTTTAATGAACACTGAAGCTTTCTTT. This sequence joins TRBV7-6 and TRBJ1-1; D possibly corresponds to TRBD1 (5 bases). CDR3 length equals 16 residues. V was cut by 7 bases and J by 0 bases, with 18 bases left in between. Germline CDR1 is SGHVS and CDR2 is FNYEAQ.

The chain couples TRBV6-1 to TRBJ2-7; 9 bases are shared with TRBD1. The CDR3 contains 13 residues. Trimming cost V 5 bases and J 3 bases; bases outside gene matches: 2. Germline CDR1 MNHNS, CDR2 SASEGT. The CDR3 protein is CASSSDRGYEQYF. The DNA of the CDR3 is TGTGCCAGCAGTTCGGACAGGGGCTACGAGCAGTACTTC.

The V and J genes are TRBV5-6 and TRBJ2-1, with 7 bases matching TRBD1. Germline CDR1 is SGHDT and CDR2 is YYEEEE. V was clipped by 4 bases and J by 13 bases; unmatched bases: 5. This CDR3 contains 11 residues. In DNA, the CDR3 is TGTGCCAGCAGCCTCGGACAGGACCAGTTCTTC. Translated, it gives CASSLGQDQFF.

The V and J genes are TRBV27 and TRBJ2-1; D is unresolved. Germline V gene sequence: CDR1 MNHEY, CDR2 SMNVEV (reference sequence). V was pared by 5 bases and J by 6 bases, with 17 bases between. The CDR3 covers 15 residues. The CDR3 DNA sequence: TGTGCCAGCAGTCCCCAGACCCTGACCGCCAATGAGCAGTTCTTC. It translates to CASSPQTLTANEQFF.

For the CDR3, the DNA is TGCGCCAGCACCGAACCTATTGGGACAGGGGCTAATGAGCAGTTCTTC. As protein: CASTEPIGTGANEQFF. V is TRBV10-2 and J is TRBJ2-1; the match to TRBD1 covers 10 bases. Trimming took 7 bases from V and 7 from J; bases not matched to a gene: 13. CDR1 WSHSY and CDR2 SAAADI come from the germline V gene. The CDR3 is 16 residues long.

This clone was observed a single time. V and J are TRBV19 and TRBJ2-1, with D perhaps TRBD1 (5 bases). V shed 0 bases and J shed 8 bases, with 8 bases lying between them. This CDR3 is 13 amino acids long. Germline V gene data show CDR1 as LNHDA and CDR2 as SQIVND (reference sequence). CDR3 sequence (DNA): TGTGCCAGTAGTATAGATCCAGGGCATGAGCAGTTCTTC. It specifies CASSIDPGHEQFF. Filled out from reference TRBV19 and TRBJ2-1, the complete variable domain reads DGGITQSPKYLFRKEGQNVTLSCEQNLNHDAMYWYRQDPGQGLRLIYYSQIVNDFQKGDIAEGYSVSREKKESFPLTVTSAQKNPTAFYLCASSIDPGHEQFFGPGTRLTVL.

This chain uses TRBV5-4 with TRBJ2-1; 8 nucleotides match TRBD2. The CDR3 is made up of 16 amino acids. In germline, CDR1 is SGHNT, CDR2 YYREEE (reference sequence). V lost 0 bases, J lost 10 bases, and 12 bases stayed unmatched. This chain's CDR3 is CASSLAPSGWSGEQFF. The CDR3 DNA sequence: TGTGCCAGCAGCTTGGCCCCTAGCGGGTGGTCCGGGGAGCAGTTCTTC.

In the case of this clone: Other DNA sequences in this specimen translate into the identical CDR3. The J gene is TRBJ1-1, the V gene TRBV27; 9 bases agree with TRBD1. The trim removed 7 bases at V and 1 base at J, leaving 4 bases unmatched. The CDR3 is made up of 14 amino acids. Germline-derived CDR1 and CDR2 are MNHEY and SMNVEV (reference sequence). CDR3 loop: CASTRTGANTEAFF. The CDR3 coding sequence is TGTGCCAGCACGCGGACAGGGGCGAACACTGAAGCTTTCTTT.

The chain carries TRBV5-4 and TRBJ2-1, with 11 bases fitting TRBD2. The CDR3 consists of 16 residues. Germline V gene data show CDR1 as SGHNT and CDR2 as YYREEE (reference sequence). Trimming removed 5 bases from V and 6 bases from J; junction bases left unmatched: 10. CDR3 sequence reads: CASRLLAGGPPNEQFF. CDR3 bases: TGTGCCAGCAGACTTTTAGCGGGAGGGCCGCCCAATGAGCAGTTCTTC.

The chain joins TRBV5-4 to TRBJ1-1; D remains ambiguous. CDR1 is SGHNT, CDR2 YYREEE, per germline (reference sequence). This CDR3 is built from 15 residues. The ends were cut back, 1 base at V and 4 bases at J, with 14 bases in the middle. The CDR3 is CASSLLGETVTEAFF. The DNA of the CDR3 is TGTGCCAGCAGCTTGTTAGGTGAGACGGTCACTGAAGCTTTCTTT.

This clone was seen just once. The sample has other DNA sequences that encode this CDR3 too. J is TRBJ2-7 and V is TRBV27; TRBD1 aligns across 11 bases. V lost 4 bases, J lost 4 bases, and 6 bases stayed unmatched. The CDR3 has 15 amino acids. Germline assignment: CDR1 MNHEY and CDR2 SMNVEV (reference sequence). The CDR3 DNA is TGTGCCAGCAGTTCCGCCGGGACAGGGGGTTACGAGCAGTACTTC. Its translation is CASSSAGTGGYEQYF.

The rearrangement uses TRBV6-6 and TRBJ1-1; D is uncertain. The CDR3 contains 11 residues. Germline V gene sequence: CDR1 MNHNY, CDR2 SVGAGI (reference sequence). Trimming shortened V by 2 bases and J by 5 bases, and 3 bases separated the two germline ends. CDR3 sequence (DNA): TGTGCCAGCAGTTACGAAACTGAAGCTTTCTTT. It translates to CASSYETEAFF.